This T cell receptor beta chain was recovered during a study of shared clonotypes between healthy human individuals. Broader study findings: How much donors shared clonotypes was expected to be affected by sequencing depth.

Germline V gene lookup returns CDR1 SGHVS and CDR2 FNYEAQ. This CDR3 contains 16 residues. Trimming took 1 base from V and 0 from J, leaving 10 bases between them. Only CD45RO-negative cells positively selected for CCR7 counted as naive CD8 cells, so terminally differentiated effector memory CD45RA+ cells were excluded. The assay used deep level. Here immunoSEQ multiplex PCR was the method, and the copy in TCRdb shows in-frame clones only, minus some. The data show nearly 2 million clones, about 94% seen once. A note on this clone: Antigen specificity is unknown.

Sequenced input: naive CD8+ T cells sorted from blood. V gene TRBV7-6 combines with J gene TRBJ2-1, with D tentatively TRBD1 or TRBD2 (5 bases each). The receptor was derived from a man younger than 35 in good health. CDR3 sequence (DNA): TGTGCCAGCAGCTTAGGTTGGGGGAGCTCCTACAATGAGCAGTTCTTC. Translated, it gives CASSLGWGSSYNEQFF.